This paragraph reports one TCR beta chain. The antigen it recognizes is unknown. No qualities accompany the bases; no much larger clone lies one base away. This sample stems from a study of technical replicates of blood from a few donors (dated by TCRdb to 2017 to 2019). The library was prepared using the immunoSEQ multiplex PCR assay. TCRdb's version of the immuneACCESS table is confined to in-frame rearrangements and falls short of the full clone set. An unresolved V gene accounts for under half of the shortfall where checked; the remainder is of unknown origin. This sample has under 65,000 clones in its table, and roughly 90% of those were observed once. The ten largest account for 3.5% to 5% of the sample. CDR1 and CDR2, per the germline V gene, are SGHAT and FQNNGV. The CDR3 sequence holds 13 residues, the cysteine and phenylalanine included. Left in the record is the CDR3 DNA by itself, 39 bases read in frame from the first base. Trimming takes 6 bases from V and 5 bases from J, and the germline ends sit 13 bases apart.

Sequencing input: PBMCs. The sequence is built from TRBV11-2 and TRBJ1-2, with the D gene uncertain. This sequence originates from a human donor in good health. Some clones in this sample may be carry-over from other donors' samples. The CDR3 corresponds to CASRQLRMYGYTF. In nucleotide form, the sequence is TGTGCCAGCAGACAGTTAAGGATGTATGGCTACACCTTC.